These 20 T cell receptor beta chains came from one sample sequenced in a study of T cell repertoires in cytomegalovirus infection. TCRdb independently ran MiXCR on the reads; one entry per CDR3 protein. The sample holds roughly 640,000 distinct CDR3 sequences, approximately 24% seen once. Sequencing was done on a sample of CD8+ T cells from PBMCs. The origin of the receptors is a human donor in good health (CMV status not recorded). Some clones in this sample may be carry-over from other donors' samples.

The chain uses TRBV6-1 and TRBJ2-7; 7 nucleotides match TRBD1. CDR1 and CDR2 from the germline V gene are MNHNS and SASEGT. The CDR3 length is 15 residues. Losses at the gene ends were 4 bases for V and 2 bases for J; bases not matched to a gene: 8. The CDR3 nucleotides read TGTGCCAGCAGTGGACTTGGGACAGACCCCTACGAGCAGTACGTC. The encoded protein is CASSGLGTDPYEQYV.

In this sample, this clonotype turned up a few times. This chain connects TRBV7-6 to TRBJ1-2, with TRBD1 as a possible D gene (5 bases). Germline values: CDR1 SGHVS, CDR2 FNYEAQ. V gave up 5 bases and J gave up 6 bases, with 13 bases separating them. The CDR3 totals 13 residues. The CDR3 here is CASSPSGADGYTF. The DNA for the CDR3 is TGTGCCAGCAGCCCCTCCGGGGCCGATGGCTACACCTTC.

The chain combines TRBV6-1 with TRBJ2-7, with 7 bases aligning to TRBD2. Germline V gene data show CDR1 as MNHNS and CDR2 as SASEGT. J was trimmed by 1 base and V by 6 bases; bases with no gene match: 12. The CDR3 totals 16 residues. The CDR3: CASSSSLAKESYEQYF. Written as DNA, the CDR3 is TGTGCCAGCAGCTCCTCACTAGCGAAGGAGTCCTACGAGCAGTACTTC.

The chain couples TRBV5-1 to TRBJ2-6, with D hard to call. Per the germline V gene, CDR1 is SGHRS and CDR2 is YFSETQ. V was shortened by 4 bases and J by 0 bases, with 8 bases between the two germline ends. This CDR3 has 15 residues. The CDR3 DNA follows: TGCGCCAGCAGCCCAATGATCTCTGGGGCCAACGTCCTGACTTTC. Protein product: CASSPMISGANVLTF. The entire variable domain, with the rest obtained from reference TRBV5-1 and TRBJ2-6, is as follows: KAGVTQTPRYLIKTRGQQVTLSCSPISGHRSVSWYQQTPGQGLQFLFEYFSETQRNKGNFPGRFSGRQFSNSRSEMNVSTLELGDSALYLCASSPMISGANVLTFGAGSRLTVL.

This chain uses TRBV3-1 with TRBJ2-3; D not certain. The CDR3 length is 15 residues. The V gene lost 0 bases and the J gene lost 2 bases, with 9 bases spanning the gap. Germline CDR1 reads LGHDT; CDR2 reads YNNKEL (reference sequence). Here the CDR3 DNA reads TGTGCCAGCAGCCAAGATCGCGAATACACAGATACGCAGTATTTT. Its translation: CASSQDREYTDTQYF.

This clonotype was seen ten or more times. This sequence joins TRBV20-1 and TRBJ1-5, with D perhaps matching TRBD1 (5 bases). CDR1 and CDR2 (germline): DFQATT, SNEGSKA (reference sequence). CDR3 length: 15 amino acids. V dropped 2 bases and J dropped 4 bases, with 15 bases sitting between them. CDR3 DNA sequence: TGCAGTGCTAGACGGTCCAGACAGAGGAATCAGCCCCAGCATTTT. Protein: CSARRSRQRNQPQHF.

The table lists this clonotype with a few counts. V is TRBV28 and J is TRBJ1-5; TRBD1 agrees at 10 bases. Germline lookup yields CDR1 MDHEN and CDR2 SYDVKM. V trimming: 5 bases; J trimming: 7 bases; junction bases outside the gene matches: 5. CDR3 length: 14 amino acids. The CDR3 nucleotides are TGTGCCAGCAGTATGGACAGGGGGGGACAGCCCCAGCATTTT. The encoded protein is CASSMDRGGQPQHF. Using reference TRBV28 and TRBJ1-5 for the parts outside the CDR3, the full variable domain is DVKVTQSSRYLVKRTGEKVFLECVQDMDHENMFWYRQDPGLGLRLIYFSYDVKMKEKGDIPEGYSVSREKKERFSLILESASTNQTSMYLCASSMDRGGQPQHFGDGTRLSIL.

In DNA form, the CDR3 reads TGTGCCAGCAGTCGCGGGACAGGGATAGGTGGCTACACCTTC. This sequence encodes CASSRGTGIGGYTF. V usage is TRBV27 and J usage is TRBJ1-2, with 9 bases fitting TRBD1. The germline CDR1 and CDR2 sequences are MNHEY and SMNVEV (reference sequence). J gave up 7 bases and V 5 bases, and 8 bases lay outside the gene matches. This CDR3 is built from 14 residues.

This sequence joins TRBV6-5 and TRBJ1-1; 9 bases fit TRBD1. J gave up 1 base and V 2 bases, and 2 bases lay outside the gene matches. The CDR3 covers 15 residues. Germline values: CDR1 MNHEY, CDR2 SVGAGI. The CDR3 loop reads CASSYTGQGNTEAFF. CDR3 bases: TGTGCCAGCAGTTACACGGGACAGGGGAACACTGAAGCTTTCTTT.

To note about this clonotype: Possible read error: a much larger clone is one base away. The rearrangement joins TRBV7-6 to TRBJ2-1; 12 nucleotides align to TRBD2. The end of the DNA aligns better with TRBJ2-7, so the J call may be wrong. This CDR3 is 15 amino acids long. Germline V lookup: CDR1 SGHVS, CDR2 FNYEAQ. Here the CDR3 reads CASSFLAGGQGEQYF. The CDR3 DNA reads as TGTGCCAGCAGCTTTCTAGCGGGGGGGCAGGGTGAGCAGTACTTC.

V and J are TRBV7-9 and TRBJ2-7; 8 bases align to TRBD1. After removal of 6 bases from V and 2 bases from J, the junction contained 9 bases not matched to a gene. Germline V gene lookup returns CDR1 SEHNR and CDR2 FQNEAQ (reference sequence). The CDR3 runs 15 residues. CDR3 DNA: TGTGCCAGCAGGTCAGGGGGCTACGGCACCTACGAGCAGTACTTC. Protein: CASRSGGYGTYEQYF.

This clonotype was detected ten times or more. The V gene is TRBV6-5, the J gene TRBJ2-1; perhaps TRBD1 as D (6 bases). Deletions cut 0 bases from V and 0 bases from J, with 12 bases between. The germline V gene has CDR1 MNHEY and CDR2 SVGAGI. The CDR3 is 17 amino acids. CDR3 sequence reads: CASSYSAGESSYNEQFF. The CDR3 region has the DNA TGTGCCAGCAGTTACTCGGCAGGGGAAAGCTCCTACAATGAGCAGTTCTTC.

The sample holds a few counts of this clonotype. The rearrangement joins TRBV6-5 to TRBJ2-1; the D gene is possibly TRBD1 (6 bases). V shed 1 base and J shed 7 bases, with 11 bases lying between them. The germline gives CDR1 MNHEY, CDR2 SVGAGI. The CDR3 loop spans 14 amino acids. The CDR3 sequence is CASSYLDRRNEQFF. The DNA for the CDR3 is TGTGCCAGCAGTTACTTAGACAGGCGTAATGAGCAGTTCTTC.

CDR3 nucleotide sequence: TGCAGCGTCCCGGTGGACAGCCACACAGATACGCAGTATTTT. Translated, it gives CSVPVDSHTDTQYF. J is TRBJ2-3 and V is TRBV29-1; possibly TRBD1 for D (6 bases). The germline gives CDR1 SQVTM, CDR2 ANQGSEA. The CDR3 is made up of 14 amino acids. Trimming stripped 6 bases from V and 2 bases from J, with 15 bases between.

This clonotype was detected a few times. The chain couples TRBV20-1 to TRBJ2-3, with D possibly matching TRBD1 (5 bases). V gave up 3 bases and J gave up 3 bases, with 13 bases separating them. The CDR3 covers 14 residues. Germline V CDR1 and CDR2: DFQATT, SNEGSKA (reference sequence). The CDR3 region is CSARLAGLTDTQYF. Here the CDR3 DNA reads TGCAGTGCTAGGCTTGCAGGGTTGACAGATACGCAGTATTTT.

A few counts support this clonotype. The chain is built from TRBV6-5 and TRBJ2-1, with 13 bases lining up with TRBD2. Germline CDR1 and CDR2: MNHEY and SVGAGI. The V and J ends lost 2 bases and 8 bases, in that order; junction bases with no gene match: 6. This CDR3 region has 16 residues. CDR3 protein: CASSYQTSGGRDEQFF. CDR3 sequence (DNA): TGTGCCAGCAGTTACCAGACTAGCGGGGGGCGCGATGAGCAGTTCTTC.

This clonotype was seen a single time. The chain employs TRBV19 and TRBJ1-2; D is undetermined. This CDR3 contains 13 residues. V dropped 3 bases and J dropped 4 bases, with 9 bases sitting between them. Germline V gene lookup returns CDR1 LNHDA and CDR2 SQIVND (reference sequence). As DNA, the CDR3 is TGTGCCAGTAGTATTGGTCCGGGCTATGGCTACACCTTC. This translates into CASSIGPGYGYTF.

The CDR3 nucleotides read TGTGCCAGCACCCTAACAGGGGGTCACACTGAAGCTTTCTTT. This sequence encodes CASTLTGGHTEAFF. The V and J genes are TRBV12-3 or TRBV12-4 and TRBJ1-1; 8 bases are shared with TRBD1. The V and J ends lost 7 bases and 3 bases, in that order; junction bases with no gene match: 7. The CDR3 totals 14 residues.

This chain connects TRBV7-6 to TRBJ2-7; tentative D call: TRBD1 (6 bases). V lost 1 base, J lost 3 bases, and 13 bases lay in between. The CDR3 length is 15 residues. Germline V gene data show CDR1 as SGHVS and CDR2 as FNYEAQ. CDR3 nucleotide sequence: TGTGCCAGCAGCTTAGATGGGACATCTTACTACGAGCAGTACTTC. This codes for CASSLDGTSYYEQYF.

The sample holds many counts of this clonotype. This chain links TRBV4-2 with TRBJ2-2, with D maybe TRBD1 (6 bases). V dropped 4 bases and J dropped 6 bases, with 15 bases sitting between them. Germline CDR1 LGHNA, CDR2 YNFKEQ. The CDR3 covers 15 residues. The CDR3 loop is CASSPRDNGPGELFF. DNA for the CDR3: TGTGCCAGCAGCCCGAGGGACAATGGACCCGGGGAGCTGTTTTTT.